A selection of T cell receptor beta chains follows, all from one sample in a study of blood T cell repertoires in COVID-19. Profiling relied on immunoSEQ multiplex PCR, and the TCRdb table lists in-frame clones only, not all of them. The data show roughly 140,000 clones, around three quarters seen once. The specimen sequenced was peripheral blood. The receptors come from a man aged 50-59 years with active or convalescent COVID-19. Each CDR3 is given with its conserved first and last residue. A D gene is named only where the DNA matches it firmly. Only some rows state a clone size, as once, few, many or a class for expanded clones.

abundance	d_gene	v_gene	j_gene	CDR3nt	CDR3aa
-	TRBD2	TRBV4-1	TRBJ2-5	TGCGCCAGCAGCCAAGAGGGGGCAGGGACTAGCGAGAGGGGAGAGACCCAGTACTTC	CASSQEGAGTSERGETQYF
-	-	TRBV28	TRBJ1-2	TGTGCCAGCAGCTACAGGGACGGCCCACTCACCTTC	CASSYRDGPLTF
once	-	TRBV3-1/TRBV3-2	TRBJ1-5	TGTGCCAGCAGCCTCGGGGATTTTAATCAGCCCCAGCATTTT	CASSLGDFNQPQHF
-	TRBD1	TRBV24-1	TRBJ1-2	TGTGCCACCAGTGACCCGACAGGGGTCTATGGCTACACCTTC	CATSDPTGVYGYTF
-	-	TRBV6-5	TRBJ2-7	TGTGCCAGCAGCGGCGGATCCTACGAGCAGTACTTC	CASSGGSYEQYF
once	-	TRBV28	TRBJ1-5	TGTGCCAGCAGTTCAACAGATCAGCCCCAGCATTTT	CASSSTDQPQHF
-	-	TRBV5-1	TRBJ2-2	TGCGCCAGCAGCCTCGGGAAGAACGGGGAGCTGTTTTTT	CASSLGKNGELFF
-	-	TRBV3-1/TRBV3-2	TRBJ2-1	TGTGCCAGCAGCCAGGCGGGATCCTACAATGAGCAGTTCTTC	CASSQAGSYNEQFF
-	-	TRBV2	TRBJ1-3	TGTGCCAGCAGTGCTCAGGGGCCACCTTCCTCTGGAAACACCATATATTTT	CASSAQGPPSSGNTIYF
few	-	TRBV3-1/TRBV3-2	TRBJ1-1	TGTGCCAGCAGCCAAGTGGGACTGAGCCTGAACACTGAAGCTTTCTTT	CASSQVGLSLNTEAFF
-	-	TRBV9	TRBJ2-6	TGTGCCAGCAGCACCCACGCGCTCTCTGGGGCCAACGTCCTGACTTTC	CASSTHALSGANVLTF
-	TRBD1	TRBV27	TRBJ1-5	TGTGCCACAGGACAGGGTGAAGGCAATCAGCCCCAGCATTTT	CATGQGEGNQPQHF
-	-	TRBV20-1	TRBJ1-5	TGCAGTGCTAGTCGGGCACAGGCGCCCCGTCGGGAGCCCCAGCATTTT	CSASRAQAPRREPQHF
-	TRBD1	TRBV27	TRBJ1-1	TGTGCCAGCAGTTTACAAACCCCTCACGGACAGGGTTTGAACACTGAAGCTTTCTTT	CASSLQTPHGQGLNTEAFF
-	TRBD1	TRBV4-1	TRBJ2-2	TGCGCCAGCAGCCAAGCACCGGACAGGGAAGATACCGGGGAGCTGTTTTTT	CASSQAPDREDTGELFF
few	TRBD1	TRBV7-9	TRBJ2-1	TGTGCCAGCAGCTTACAGGGGGTGAATGAGCAGTTCTTC	CASSLQGVNEQFF
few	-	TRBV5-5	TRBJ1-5	TGTGCCAGCAGCTTGGTCTATCGGGGGGCCAGGCAGCCCCAGCATTTT	CASSLVYRGARQPQHF
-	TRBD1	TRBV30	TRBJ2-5	TGTGCCTGGAGTGTCTCGACAGGGGCCCAAGAGACCCAGTACTTC	CAWSVSTGAQETQYF
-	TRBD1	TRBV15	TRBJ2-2	TGTGCCACCAGCAGAGACCGAGGGACAGTTTACACCGGGGAGCTGTTTTTT	CATSRDRGTVYTGELFF
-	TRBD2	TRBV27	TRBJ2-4	TGTGCCAGCAGCCGACTTAGCGGGGACCCAAAAAACATTCAGTACTTC	CASSRLSGDPKNIQYF
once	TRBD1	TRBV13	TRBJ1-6	TGTGCCAGCAGTAGGGGGCCGGCTTCACCCCTCCACTTT	CASSRGPASPLHF
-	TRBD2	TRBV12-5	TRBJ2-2	TGTGCTAGTGGCCCCTCCGGCGCGGGAGTGAACACCGGGGAGCTGTTTTTT	CASGPSGAGVNTGELFF
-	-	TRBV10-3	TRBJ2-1	TGTGCCATCAGTGAGTCACGGACTACTCCTTTTGGGCAGTTCTTC	CAISESRTTPFGQFF
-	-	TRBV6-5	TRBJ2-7	TGTGCCAGCAGTTCCCCCGGGCGGGGTTACGAGCAGTACTTC	CASSSPGRGYEQYF
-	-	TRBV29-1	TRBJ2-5	TGCAGCGTCGGGCGGGACGGAGGAGGTCTAGAGACCCAGTACTTC	CSVGRDGGGLETQYF
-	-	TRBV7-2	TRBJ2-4	TGTGCCAGCAGCCCATCTCGAGCAGGCCAAAACATTCAGTACTTC	CASSPSRAGQNIQYF
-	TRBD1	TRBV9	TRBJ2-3	TGTGCCAGCAGTCCGGGACAGGCTAGCACAGATACGCAGTATTTT	CASSPGQASTDTQYF
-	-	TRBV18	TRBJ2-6	TGTGCCAGCTCCCGCTCAGGGACTGGGGCCAACGTCCTGACTTTC	CASSRSGTGANVLTF
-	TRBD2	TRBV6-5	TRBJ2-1	TGTGCCAGCAGCTCCGGGACTAGCGGGAGCCATGAGCAGTTCTTC	CASSSGTSGSHEQFF
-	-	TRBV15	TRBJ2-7	TGTGCCACCAACAGAGTCGGGAGTTGGCAAGAGCAGTACTTC	CATNRVGSWQEQYF
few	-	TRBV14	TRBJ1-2	TGTGCCAGCAGCCAAGCAGGGGCTAGTGGCTACACCTTC	CASSQAGASGYTF
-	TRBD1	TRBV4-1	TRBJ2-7	TGCGCCAGCAGCCGACAGGGAGATTCCTACGAGCAGTACTTC	CASSRQGDSYEQYF
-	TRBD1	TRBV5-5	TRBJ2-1	TGTGCCAGCAGGCTGGGACAGGGGGCAATGGGCGGGAGACCCAATGAGCAGTTCTTC	CASRLGQGAMGGRPNEQFF
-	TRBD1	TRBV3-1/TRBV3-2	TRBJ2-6	TGTGCCAGCAGCCGTCCGGGACAGTTCCTCTCTGGGGCCAACGTCCTGACTTTC	CASSRPGQFLSGANVLTF
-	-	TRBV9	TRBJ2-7	TGTGCCAGCAGCGCAGACTGGAGGCGCGAGCAGTACTTC	CASSADWRREQYF
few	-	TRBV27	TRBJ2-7	TGTGCCAGCAGTTTTAGTGGCGGGCCCTACGAGCAGTACTTC	CASSFSGGPYEQYF
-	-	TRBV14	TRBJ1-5	TGTGCCAGCAGCCAACAACAGGGTCTGGGCCAGCCCCAGCATTTT	CASSQQQGLGQPQHF
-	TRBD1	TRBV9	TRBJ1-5	TGTGCCAGCAGCGCGTTTACAGGGGACGGCCAGCCCCAGCATTTT	CASSAFTGDGQPQHF
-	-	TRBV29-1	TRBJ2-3	TGCAGCGTTGAAGCGGGAGAGGTGTATACGCAGTATTTT	CSVEAGEVYTQYF
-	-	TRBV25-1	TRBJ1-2	TGTGCCAGCAGTGAATATATTCCGGGGTCCTATGGCTACACCTTC	CASSEYIPGSYGYTF